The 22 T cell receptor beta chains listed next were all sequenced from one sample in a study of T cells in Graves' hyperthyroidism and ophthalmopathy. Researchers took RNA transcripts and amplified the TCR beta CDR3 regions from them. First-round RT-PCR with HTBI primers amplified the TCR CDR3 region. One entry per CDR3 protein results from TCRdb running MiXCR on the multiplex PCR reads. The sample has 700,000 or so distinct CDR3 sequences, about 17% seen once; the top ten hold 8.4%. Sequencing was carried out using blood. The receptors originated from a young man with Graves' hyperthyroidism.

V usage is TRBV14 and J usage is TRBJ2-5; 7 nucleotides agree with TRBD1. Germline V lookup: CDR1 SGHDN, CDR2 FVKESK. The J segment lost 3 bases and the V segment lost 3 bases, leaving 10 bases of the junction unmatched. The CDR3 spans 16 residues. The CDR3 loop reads CASSHLTGSTKETQYF. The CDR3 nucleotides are TGTGCCAGCAGCCACCTGACAGGGTCGACCAAAGAGACCCAGTACTTC. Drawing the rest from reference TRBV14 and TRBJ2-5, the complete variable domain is EAGVTQFPSHSVIEKGQTVTLRCDPISGHDNLYWYRRVMGKEIKFLLHFVKESKQDESGMPNNRFLAERTGGTYSTLKVQPAELEDSGVYFCASSHLTGSTKETQYFGPGTRLLVL.

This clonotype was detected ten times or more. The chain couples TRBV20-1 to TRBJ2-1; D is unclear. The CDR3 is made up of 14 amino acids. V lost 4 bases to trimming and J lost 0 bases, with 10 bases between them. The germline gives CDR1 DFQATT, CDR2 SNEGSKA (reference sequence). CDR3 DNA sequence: TGCAGTGCTAAACCACCGAGCTCCTACAATGAGCAGTTCTTC. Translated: CSAKPPSSYNEQFF.

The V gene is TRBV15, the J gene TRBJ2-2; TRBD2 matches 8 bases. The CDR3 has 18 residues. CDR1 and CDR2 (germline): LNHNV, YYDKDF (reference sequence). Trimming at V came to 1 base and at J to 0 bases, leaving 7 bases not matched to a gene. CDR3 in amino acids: CATSRAGSGASNTGELFF. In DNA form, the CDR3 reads TGTGCCACCAGCAGAGCGGGTAGCGGGGCTTCGAACACCGGGGAGCTGTTTTTT.

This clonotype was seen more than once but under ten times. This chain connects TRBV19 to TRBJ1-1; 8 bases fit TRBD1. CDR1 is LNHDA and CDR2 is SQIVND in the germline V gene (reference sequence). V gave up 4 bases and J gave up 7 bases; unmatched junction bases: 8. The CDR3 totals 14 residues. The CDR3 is CASSRQQGVIEAFF. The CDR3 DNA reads TGTGCCAGTAGTAGACAACAGGGGGTAATTGAAGCTTTCTTT. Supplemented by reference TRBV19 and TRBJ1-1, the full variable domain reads DGGITQSPKYLFRKEGQNVTLSCEQNLNHDAMYWYRQDPGQGLRLIYYSQIVNDFQKGDIAEGYSVSREKKESFPLTVTSAQKNPTAFYLCASSRQQGVIEAFFGQGTRLTVV.

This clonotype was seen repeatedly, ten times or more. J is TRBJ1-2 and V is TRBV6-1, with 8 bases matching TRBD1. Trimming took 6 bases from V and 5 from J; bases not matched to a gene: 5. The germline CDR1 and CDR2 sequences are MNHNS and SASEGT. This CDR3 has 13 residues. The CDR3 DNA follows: TGTGCCAGCAGCCCAGACAGGGGTTATGGCTACACCTTC. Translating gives CASSPDRGYGYTF.

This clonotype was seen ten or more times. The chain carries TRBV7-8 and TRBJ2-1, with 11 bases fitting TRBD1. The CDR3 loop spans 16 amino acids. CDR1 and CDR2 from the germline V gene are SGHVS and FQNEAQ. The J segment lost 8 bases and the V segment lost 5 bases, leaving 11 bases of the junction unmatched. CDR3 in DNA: TGTGCCAGCAGCGGACGACCGGGACAGGGGGTCTATGAGCAGTTCTTC. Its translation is CASSGRPGQGVYEQFF.

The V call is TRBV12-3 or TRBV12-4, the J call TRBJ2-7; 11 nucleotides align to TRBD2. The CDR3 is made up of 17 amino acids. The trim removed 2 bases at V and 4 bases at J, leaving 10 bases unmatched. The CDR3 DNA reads TGTGCCAGCAGTTTACTGGTGACTAGCGGGATAAGGTACGAGCAGTACTTC. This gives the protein CASSLLVTSGIRYEQYF.

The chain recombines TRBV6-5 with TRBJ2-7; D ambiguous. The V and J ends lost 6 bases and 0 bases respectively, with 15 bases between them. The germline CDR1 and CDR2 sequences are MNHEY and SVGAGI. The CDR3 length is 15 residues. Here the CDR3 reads CASSSVLDRSYEQYF. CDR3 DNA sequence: TGTGCCAGCAGCTCGGTGTTGGATCGCTCCTACGAGCAGTACTTC.

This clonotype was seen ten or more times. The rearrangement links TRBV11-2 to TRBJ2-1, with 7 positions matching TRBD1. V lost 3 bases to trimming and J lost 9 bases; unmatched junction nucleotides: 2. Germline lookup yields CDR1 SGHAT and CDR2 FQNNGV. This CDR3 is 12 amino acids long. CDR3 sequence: CASSLTGLEQFF. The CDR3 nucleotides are TGTGCCAGCAGCTTGACAGGGCTTGAGCAGTTCTTC.

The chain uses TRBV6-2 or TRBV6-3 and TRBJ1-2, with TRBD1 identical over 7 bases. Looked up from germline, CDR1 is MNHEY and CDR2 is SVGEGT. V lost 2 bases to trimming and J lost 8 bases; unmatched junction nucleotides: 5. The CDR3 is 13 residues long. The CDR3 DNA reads TGTGCCAGCAGTTACACAGGGGCAAGCGGCTACACCTTC. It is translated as CASSYTGASGYTF.

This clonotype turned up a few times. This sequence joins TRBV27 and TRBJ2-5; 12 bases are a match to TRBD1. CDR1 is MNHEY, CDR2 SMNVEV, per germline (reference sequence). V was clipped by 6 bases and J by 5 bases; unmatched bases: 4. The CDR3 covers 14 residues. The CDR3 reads CASSRDRGLETQYF. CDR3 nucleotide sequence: TGTGCCAGCAGCCGGGACAGGGGGCTTGAGACCCAGTACTTC.

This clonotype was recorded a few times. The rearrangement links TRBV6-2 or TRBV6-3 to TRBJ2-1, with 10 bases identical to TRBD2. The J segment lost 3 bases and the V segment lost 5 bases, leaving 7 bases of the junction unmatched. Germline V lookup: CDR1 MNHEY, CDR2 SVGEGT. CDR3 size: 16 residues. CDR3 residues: CASSTRPSGSYNEQFF. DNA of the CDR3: TGTGCCAGCAGTACCCGACCTAGCGGGAGCTACAATGAGCAGTTCTTC.

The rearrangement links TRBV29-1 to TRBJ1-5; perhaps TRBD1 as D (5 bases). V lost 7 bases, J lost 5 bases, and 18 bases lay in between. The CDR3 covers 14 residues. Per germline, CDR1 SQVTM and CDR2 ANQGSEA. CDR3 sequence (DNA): TGCAGCGCCCACCATGGAGGGACTCATCAGCCCCAGCATTTT. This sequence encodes CSAHHGGTHQPQHF. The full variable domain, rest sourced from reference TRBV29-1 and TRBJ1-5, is SAVISQKPSRDICQRGTSLTIQCQVDSQVTMMFWYRQQPGQSLTLIATANQGSEATYESGFVIDKFPISRPNLTFSTLTVSNMSPEDSSIYLCSAHHGGTHQPQHFGDGTRLSIL.

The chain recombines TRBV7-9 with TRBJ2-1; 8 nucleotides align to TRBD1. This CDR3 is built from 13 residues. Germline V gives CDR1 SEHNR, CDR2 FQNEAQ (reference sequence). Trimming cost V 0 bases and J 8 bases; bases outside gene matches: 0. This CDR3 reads CASSLAQGDEQFF. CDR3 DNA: TGTGCCAGCAGCTTAGCACAGGGGGATGAGCAGTTCTTC.

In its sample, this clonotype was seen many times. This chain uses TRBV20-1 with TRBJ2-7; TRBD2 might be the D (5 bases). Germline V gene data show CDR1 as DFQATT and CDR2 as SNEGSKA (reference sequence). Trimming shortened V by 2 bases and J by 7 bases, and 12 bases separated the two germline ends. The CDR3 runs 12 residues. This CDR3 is CSARLSDWEQYF. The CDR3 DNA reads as TGCAGTGCTAGACTTTCGGACTGGGAGCAGTACTTC.

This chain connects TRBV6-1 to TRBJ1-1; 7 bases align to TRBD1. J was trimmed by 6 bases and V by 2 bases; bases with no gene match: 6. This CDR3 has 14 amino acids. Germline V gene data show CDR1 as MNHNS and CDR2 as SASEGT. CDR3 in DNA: TGTGCCAGCAGTGAACCAGGGGACAGTCCTGAAGCTTTCTTT. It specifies CASSEPGDSPEAFF.

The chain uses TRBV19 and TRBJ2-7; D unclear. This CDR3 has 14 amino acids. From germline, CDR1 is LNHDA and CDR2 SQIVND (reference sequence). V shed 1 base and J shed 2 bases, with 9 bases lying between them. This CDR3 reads CASSIAGEAYEQYF. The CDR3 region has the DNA TGTGCCAGTAGTATAGCCGGCGAAGCCTACGAGCAGTACTTC.

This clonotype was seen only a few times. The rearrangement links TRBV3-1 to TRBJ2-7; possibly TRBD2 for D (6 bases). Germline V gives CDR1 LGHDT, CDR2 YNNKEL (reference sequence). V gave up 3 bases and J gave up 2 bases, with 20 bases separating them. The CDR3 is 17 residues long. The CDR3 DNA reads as TGTGCCAGCAGCCAGGAACCCTTAGGGACTGGCACCTACGAGCAGTACTTC. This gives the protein CASSQEPLGTGTYEQYF.

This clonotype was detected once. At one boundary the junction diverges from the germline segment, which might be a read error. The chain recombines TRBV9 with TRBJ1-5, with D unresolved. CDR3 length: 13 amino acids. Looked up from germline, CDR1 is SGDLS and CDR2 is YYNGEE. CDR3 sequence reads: CATSSGSNQPQHF. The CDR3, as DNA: TGTGCCACCAGCAGCGGATCTAATCAGCCCCAGCATTTT.

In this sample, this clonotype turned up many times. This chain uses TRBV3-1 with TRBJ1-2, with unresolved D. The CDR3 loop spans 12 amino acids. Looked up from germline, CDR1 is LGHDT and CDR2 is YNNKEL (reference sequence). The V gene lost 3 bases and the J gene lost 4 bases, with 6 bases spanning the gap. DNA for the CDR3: TGTGCCAGCAGCCAGCACAGCTATGGCTACACCTTC. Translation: CASSQHSYGYTF.

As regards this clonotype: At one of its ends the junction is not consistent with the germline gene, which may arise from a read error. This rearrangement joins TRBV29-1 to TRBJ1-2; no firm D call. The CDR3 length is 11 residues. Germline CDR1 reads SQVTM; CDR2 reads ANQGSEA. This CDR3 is CSVEDRAGHSF. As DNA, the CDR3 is TGCAGCGTTGAAGATCGGGCAGGTCACTCCTTC.

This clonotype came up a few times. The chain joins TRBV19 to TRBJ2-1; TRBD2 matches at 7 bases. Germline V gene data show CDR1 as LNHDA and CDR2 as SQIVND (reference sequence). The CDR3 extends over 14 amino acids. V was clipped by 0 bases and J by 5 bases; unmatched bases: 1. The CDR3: CASSIDRGDNEQFF. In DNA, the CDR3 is TGTGCCAGTAGTATAGATCGGGGGGACAATGAGCAGTTCTTC.